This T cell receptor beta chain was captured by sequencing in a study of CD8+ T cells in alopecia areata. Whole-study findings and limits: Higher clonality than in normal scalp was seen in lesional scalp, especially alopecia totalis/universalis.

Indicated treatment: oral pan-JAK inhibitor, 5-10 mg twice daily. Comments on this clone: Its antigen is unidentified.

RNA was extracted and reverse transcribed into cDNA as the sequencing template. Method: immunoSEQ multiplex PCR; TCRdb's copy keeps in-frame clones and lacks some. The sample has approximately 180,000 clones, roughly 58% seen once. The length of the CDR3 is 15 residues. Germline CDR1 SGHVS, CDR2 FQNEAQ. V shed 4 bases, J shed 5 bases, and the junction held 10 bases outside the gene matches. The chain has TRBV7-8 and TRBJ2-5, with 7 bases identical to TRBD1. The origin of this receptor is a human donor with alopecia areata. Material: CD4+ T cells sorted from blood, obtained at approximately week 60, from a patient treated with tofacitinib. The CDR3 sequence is CASSSQQGRLETQYF. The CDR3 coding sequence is TGTGCCAGCAGCTCTCAACAGGGGCGCTTGGAGACCCAGTACTTC.